What follows are 32 T cell receptor beta chains derived from one specimen sequenced in a study of cytomegalovirus exposure and HLA in healthy donors. The primer mix had 60 Vbeta and 13 Jbeta primers. Profiling relied on immunoSEQ multiplex PCR, and the TCRdb table lists in-frame clones only, not all of them. The sample lists about 140,000 clones; 88% were seen once. The specimen was PBMCs. These receptors were obtained from a woman aged 40 to 50 in good health and CMV-seronegative.

This clone was observed a few times. The chain is built from TRBV7-9 and TRBJ2-1; 8 bases align to TRBD2. J lost 5 bases, V lost 5 bases, and 11 bases had no gene match. This CDR3 has 16 residues. Germline CDR1 and CDR2: SEHNR and FQNEAQ (reference sequence). The CDR3 is CASSPWGSGAHNEQFF. CDR3 coding DNA: TGTGCCAGCAGCCCCTGGGGTAGCGGGGCCCACAATGAGCAGTTCTTC.

This clone was recorded once. The chain combines TRBV5-1 with TRBJ2-2; the match to TRBD2 covers 7 bases. Germline CDR1 reads SGHRS; CDR2 reads YFSETQ. Trimming cost V 4 bases and J 5 bases; bases outside gene matches: 11. CDR3 length: 16 amino acids. CDR3: CASSPRSGGETGELFF. The DNA for the CDR3 is TGCGCCAGCAGCCCCCGATCGGGAGGAGAGACCGGGGAGCTGTTTTTT.

V usage is TRBV4-1 and J usage is TRBJ2-7; the match to TRBD1 covers 11 bases. V shed 4 bases and J 5 bases; nucleotides not matched to a gene: 4. This CDR3 region has 14 residues. CDR1 MGHRA and CDR2 YSYEKL come from the germline V gene. The CDR3 is CASSRPGQGDEQYF. Written as DNA, the CDR3 is TGCGCCAGCAGCCGCCCGGGACAGGGGGACGAGCAGTACTTC.

The V gene is TRBV29-1, the J gene TRBJ2-7; D ambiguous. This CDR3 comprises 12 residues. With 5 bases removed from V and 2 bases from J, the gap between germline ends came to 10 bases. Germline V CDR1 and CDR2: SQVTM, ANQGSEA. CDR3 coding DNA: TGCAGCGTTTCTTTCCTAACCTACGAGCAGTACTTC. Translation: CSVSFLTYEQYF.

The chain is built from TRBV5-4 and TRBJ2-2; TRBD2 agrees at 11 bases. Trimming at V came to 3 bases and at J to 4 bases, leaving 5 bases not matched to a gene. Germline V CDR1 and CDR2: SGHNT, YYREEE (reference sequence). This CDR3 has 16 residues. This CDR3 is CASSSLGLAGTGELFF. CDR3 sequence (DNA): TGTGCCAGCAGCTCCCTTGGACTAGCGGGCACCGGGGAGCTGTTTTTT.

The chain is built from TRBV11-3 and TRBJ2-7, with D possibly matching TRBD2 (6 bases). This CDR3 has 15 residues. In germline, CDR1 is SGHNT, CDR2 YENEEA. V was pared by 3 bases and J by 5 bases, with 17 bases between. CDR3 protein: CASSFGGVGHDEQYF. CDR3 coding DNA: TGTGCCAGCAGCTTTGGAGGGGTCGGTCATGACGAGCAGTACTTC.

The chain employs TRBV10-2 and TRBJ2-1; no clear D. V lost 3 bases and J lost 6, with 15 bases in between. The CDR3 totals 15 residues. Germline assignment: CDR1 WSHSY and CDR2 SAAADI. The CDR3: CASSDAASKFNEQFF. The CDR3 DNA sequence: TGCGCCAGCAGTGACGCGGCCTCCAAGTTCAATGAGCAGTTCTTC.

The rearrangement uses TRBV4-1 and TRBJ2-3; 7 nucleotides match TRBD1. V lost 3 bases, J lost 3 bases, and 9 bases stayed unmatched. The CDR3 loop spans 16 amino acids. Per germline, CDR1 MGHRA and CDR2 YSYEKL. This CDR3 reads CASSQGRDRTTDTQYF. The CDR3 bases are TGCGCCAGCAGCCAGGGCCGGGACAGAACAACAGATACGCAGTATTTT.

The chain uses TRBV19 and TRBJ2-3, with 10 bases fitting TRBD2. The V gene's germline CDR1 is LNHDA and CDR2 SQIVND (reference sequence). The CDR3 sequence is 16 residues long. The junction had 5 bases not matched to a gene; V was cut back by 3 bases and J by 2 bases. The CDR3 spells CASSITSGTFTDTQYF. DNA for the CDR3: TGTGCCAGTAGTATTACTAGCGGGACCTTCACAGATACGCAGTATTTT.

The V call is TRBV7-9, the J call TRBJ1-1, with a possible D match to TRBD1 (5 bases). This CDR3 is built from 15 residues. CDR1 is SEHNR, CDR2 FQNEAQ, per germline (reference sequence). Trimming stripped 6 bases from V and 4 bases from J, with 18 bases between. CDR3 DNA sequence: TGTGCCAGCAGTATTCGGGGGTCTCCGGGCACTGAAGCTTTCTTT. Protein sequence: CASSIRGSPGTEAFF.

This clone has a single count. Other nucleotide sequences in the sample specify the same CDR3. V gene TRBV7-9 combines with J gene TRBJ2-7, with TRBD2 matching over 8 bases. The CDR3 is made up of 15 amino acids. V lost 5 bases to trimming and J lost 7 bases; unmatched junction nucleotides: 13. Germline CDR1 and CDR2: SEHNR and FQNEAQ (reference sequence). As DNA, the CDR3 is TGTGCCAGCAGCGTAAGCGGGAGCTCCCGCGGGGAGCAGTACTTC. Translation gives CASSVSGSSRGEQYF.

The J gene is TRBJ2-7, the V gene TRBV4-1, with D possibly being TRBD2 (6 bases). This CDR3 contains 16 residues. V lost 1 base and J lost 4, with 17 bases in between. Looked up from germline, CDR1 is MGHRA and CDR2 is YSYEKL. CDR3 sequence (DNA): TGCGCCAGCAGCCAAGCGCATTTGGGCGGGACTTACGAGCAGTACTTC. The encoded protein is CASSQAHLGGTYEQYF.

The V gene is TRBV5-4, the J gene TRBJ2-2; possible D gene TRBD2, 6 bases. Germline V CDR1 and CDR2: SGHNT, YYREEE (reference sequence). This CDR3 is built from 15 residues. The ends were cut back, 3 bases at V and 6 bases at J, with 15 bases in the middle. As DNA, the CDR3 is TGTGCCAGCAGCTCTGGGGGGACCCGGGCCGGGGAGCTGTTTTTT. It encodes CASSSGGTRAGELFF.

The chain recombines TRBV7-9 with TRBJ2-5; a weak D match, TRBD1 (5 bases). Germline CDR1 SEHNR, CDR2 FQNEAQ (reference sequence). This CDR3 is 11 amino acids long. Trimming pared 11 bases from V and 3 bases from J, leaving 10 bases between. CDR3: CAGAEKETQYF. CDR3 nucleotide sequence: TGTGCCGGGGCGGAAAAAGAGACCCAGTACTTC.

The chain links TRBV27 to TRBJ2-1; 7 bases agree with TRBD1. Germline V gene sequence: CDR1 MNHEY, CDR2 SMNVEV (reference sequence). The V gene end was trimmed by 8 bases and the J gene end by 8 bases; junction bases not matched to a gene: 6. This CDR3 comprises 12 residues. The CDR3 is CASGHRGHEQFF. The CDR3, as DNA: TGTGCCAGCGGCCACAGGGGCCATGAGCAGTTCTTC.

This chain links TRBV10-1 with TRBJ1-3, with D possibly matching TRBD1 (5 bases). This CDR3 comprises 14 residues. Germline V CDR1 and CDR2: WNHNN, SYGVQD (reference sequence). V lost 2 bases and J lost 6, with 11 bases in between. CDR3 DNA: TGCGCCAGCAGTGAGAGCCAGGGCGTAAACACCATATATTTT. The encoded protein is CASSESQGVNTIYF.

The genes are TRBV4-1 and TRBJ2-1; 7 bases match TRBD2. The CDR3 runs 16 residues. Germline V gives CDR1 MGHRA, CDR2 YSYEKL. The junction had 7 bases not matched to a gene; V was cut back by 1 base and J by 4 bases. The CDR3: CASSQGYSGPYNEQFF. The CDR3 DNA is TGCGCCAGCAGCCAAGGTTATAGCGGGCCTTACAATGAGCAGTTCTTC.

The chain combines TRBV7-9 with TRBJ2-1; 7 bases are shared with TRBD2. CDR1 and CDR2 from the germline V gene are SEHNR and FQNEAQ (reference sequence). Trimming at V came to 2 bases and at J to 2 bases, leaving 0 bases not matched to a gene. There are 14 residues in the CDR3. CDR3 sequence (DNA): TGTGCCAGCAGCTTAAGCGGGGCCTACAATGAGCAGTTCTTC. Its protein product is CASSLSGAYNEQFF.

The CDR3 region is CASSSPAGGEYEQFF. The CDR3 DNA follows: TGTGCCAGCAGTTCGCCAGCGGGAGGTGAATATGAGCAGTTCTTC. The chain carries TRBV28 and TRBJ2-1, with 9 bases lining up with TRBD2. The germline V gene has CDR1 MDHEN and CDR2 SYDVKM. With V trimmed by 4 bases and J by 8 bases, 9 bases remained unmatched. This CDR3 is 15 amino acids long.

The V and J genes are TRBV5-1 and TRBJ1-2, with D tentatively TRBD1 (5 bases). The CDR3 is 14 amino acids. The germline V and J ends were trimmed by 0 bases and 6 bases, with 12 bases remaining between them. From germline, CDR1 is SGHRS and CDR2 YFSETQ. CDR3 nucleotides: TGCGCCAGCAGCTTGGTGCGGGGCCCAAATGGCTACACCTTC. Protein: CASSLVRGPNGYTF.

The chain combines TRBV19 with TRBJ2-7, with TRBD2 matching 7 bases. Germline V CDR1 and CDR2: LNHDA, SQIVND (reference sequence). The CDR3 is 17 amino acids. The J segment lost 4 bases and the V segment lost 6 bases, leaving 18 bases of the junction unmatched. The CDR3 is CASRASTRGAGLYEQYF. CDR3 bases: TGTGCCAGTAGAGCCTCCACTCGAGGAGCGGGGCTTTACGAGCAGTACTTC.

The rearrangement uses TRBV5-1 and TRBJ2-3; 7 bases agree with TRBD2. Germline trimming cut 1 base from V and 2 bases from J; bases unmatched to any gene: 4. Germline CDR1 reads SGHRS; CDR2 reads YFSETQ. The CDR3 is 15 residues long. The CDR3 region has the DNA TGCGCCAGCAGCTTGTGGGACTACCCCACAGATACGCAGTATTTT. It is translated as CASSLWDYPTDTQYF.

The sample holds a few counts of this clone. V and J are TRBV5-4 and TRBJ2-7; a weak D match, TRBD2 (6 bases). Between the trimmed V and J ends, which lost 4 bases and 3 bases, there was a span of 11 bases. The CDR3 has 13 amino acids. Looked up from germline, CDR1 is SGHNT and CDR2 is YYREEE (reference sequence). CDR3 sequence reads: CASSAGPLYEQYF. The CDR3, as DNA: TGTGCCAGCAGCGCGGGGCCTCTCTACGAGCAGTACTTC.

V and J are TRBV6-5 and TRBJ1-4; 7 bases match TRBD1. Trimming cost V 5 bases and J 8 bases; bases outside gene matches: 11. The CDR3 runs to 15 residues. In germline, CDR1 is MNHEY, CDR2 SVGAGI. The CDR3 coding sequence is TGTGCCAGCAGTCAGACAGGGATAAGCGGCGAAAAACTGTTTTTT. This gives the protein CASSQTGISGEKLFF.

V and J are TRBV6-1 and TRBJ1-2, with unresolved D. Germline assignment: CDR1 MNHNS and CDR2 SASEGT. V was trimmed by 7 bases and J by 0 bases, leaving 9 bases between them. CDR3 length: 13 amino acids. This CDR3 reads CASTPHTNYGYTF. The CDR3 bases are TGTGCCAGCACCCCCCACACTAACTATGGCTACACCTTC.

The chain uses TRBV7-9 and TRBJ1-1; D remains ambiguous. Germline V gene data show CDR1 as SEHNR and CDR2 as FQNEAQ (reference sequence). The CDR3 is 14 amino acids. V lost 1 base and J lost 11, with 17 bases in between. The CDR3 spells CASSLVPWPGVAFF. In nucleotides, the CDR3 is TGTGCCAGCAGCTTAGTTCCCTGGCCGGGAGTCGCTTTCTTT.

CDR3 sequence (DNA): TGTGCCAGCAGCTTAAGCGGTATCTACGAGCAGTACTTC. Translated, it gives CASSLSGIYEQYF. The rearrangement joins TRBV7-9 to TRBJ2-7, with D maybe TRBD2 (5 bases). CDR1 is SEHNR, CDR2 FQNEAQ, per germline (reference sequence). V gave up 2 bases and J gave up 3 bases, with 8 bases separating them. The CDR3 length is 13 residues.

This chain joins TRBV5-1 and TRBJ1-3, with D possibly being TRBD1 (6 bases). This CDR3 has 17 amino acids. Germline CDR1 is SGHRS and CDR2 is YFSETQ. V dropped 4 bases and J dropped 0 bases, with 17 bases sitting between them. The CDR3 region has the DNA TGCGCCAGCAGCCTCGGCAGGGGACAATTCTCTGGAAACACCATATATTTT. Translating it yields CASSLGRGQFSGNTIYF.

The chain is built from TRBV6-5 and TRBJ2-2; TRBD2 might be the D (5 bases). Trimming pared 2 bases from V and 6 bases from J, leaving 13 bases between. CDR1 is MNHEY and CDR2 is SVGAGI in the germline V gene. CDR3 length: 15 amino acids. The DNA of the CDR3 is TGTGCCAGCAGTTACAGCGGATCTCAGGCCGGGGAGCTGTTTTTT. It encodes CASSYSGSQAGELFF.

Regarding this clone: The junction and the germline gene differ at one end; a read error may be behind it. The chain is built from TRBV7-9 and TRBJ1-2, with D possibly matching TRBD1 (5 bases). CDR1 and CDR2 (germline): SEHNR, FQNEAQ (reference sequence). The CDR3 sequence is 13 residues long. The CDR3 loop reads CSSSLGRDYGYTF. The CDR3 coding sequence is TGTTCCAGCAGCCTGGGCAGGGACTATGGCTACACCTTC.

V gene TRBV7-2 combines with J gene TRBJ2-1, with TRBD2 matching 7 bases. The CDR3 covers 15 residues. After removal of 7 bases from V and 5 bases from J, the junction contained 11 bases not matched to a gene. Germline V gene lookup returns CDR1 SGHTA and CDR2 FQGNSA. The CDR3 nucleotides are TGTGCCAGCAAATGGGGGACTACGGGGCACAATGAGCAGTTCTTC. Its translation is CASKWGTTGHNEQFF.

The chain links TRBV2 to TRBJ1-2; D is possibly TRBD1 (5 bases). This CDR3 is 13 amino acids long. Deletions cut 4 bases from V and 3 bases from J, with 9 bases between. The V gene's germline CDR1 is SNHLY and CDR2 FYNNEI. For the CDR3, the DNA is TGTGCCAGCAGTGGGAGGGGCGACTATGGCTACACCTTC. Encoded protein: CASSGRGDYGYTF.